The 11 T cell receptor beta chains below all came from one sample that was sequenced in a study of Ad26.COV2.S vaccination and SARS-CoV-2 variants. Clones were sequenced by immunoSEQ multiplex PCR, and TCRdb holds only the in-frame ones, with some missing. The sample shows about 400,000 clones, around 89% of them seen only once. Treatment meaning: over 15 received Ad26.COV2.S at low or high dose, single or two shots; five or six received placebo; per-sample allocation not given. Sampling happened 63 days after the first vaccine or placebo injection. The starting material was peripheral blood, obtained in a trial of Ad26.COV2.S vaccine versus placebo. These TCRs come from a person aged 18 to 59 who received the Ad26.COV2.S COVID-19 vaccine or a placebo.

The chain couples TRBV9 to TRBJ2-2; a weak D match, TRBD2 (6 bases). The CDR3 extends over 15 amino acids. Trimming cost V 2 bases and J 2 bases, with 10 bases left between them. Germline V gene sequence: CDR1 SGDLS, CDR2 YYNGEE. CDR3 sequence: CASSVSSANTGELFF. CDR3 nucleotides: TGTGCCAGCAGCGTTTCTAGCGCCAACACCGGGGAGCTGTTTTTT.

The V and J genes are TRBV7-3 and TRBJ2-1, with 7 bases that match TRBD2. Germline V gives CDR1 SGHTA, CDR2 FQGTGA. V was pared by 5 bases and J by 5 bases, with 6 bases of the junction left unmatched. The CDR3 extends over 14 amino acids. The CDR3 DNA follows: TGTGCCAGCAGCAAACAAAGCGGGAACAATGAGCAGTTCTTC. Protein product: CASSKQSGNNEQFF.

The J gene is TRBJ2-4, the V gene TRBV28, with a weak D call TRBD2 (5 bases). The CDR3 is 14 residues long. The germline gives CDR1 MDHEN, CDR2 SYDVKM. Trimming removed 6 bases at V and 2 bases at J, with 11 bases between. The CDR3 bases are TGTGCCAGCAGAAAGCCGGACTCCAAAAACATTCAGTACTTC. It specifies CASRKPDSKNIQYF. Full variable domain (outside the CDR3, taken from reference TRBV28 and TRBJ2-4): DVKVTQSSRYLVKRTGEKVFLECVQDMDHENMFWYRQDPGLGLRLIYFSYDVKMKEKGDIPEGYSVSREKKERFSLILESASTNQTSMYLCASRKPDSKNIQYFGAGTRLSVL.

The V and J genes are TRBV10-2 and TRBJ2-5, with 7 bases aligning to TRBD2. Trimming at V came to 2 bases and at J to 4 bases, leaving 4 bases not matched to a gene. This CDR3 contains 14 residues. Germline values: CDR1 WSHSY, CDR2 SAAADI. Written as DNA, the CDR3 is TGCGCCAGCAGTGAGATGTCTAGCGGAGAGACCCAGTACTTC. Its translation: CASSEMSSGETQYF.

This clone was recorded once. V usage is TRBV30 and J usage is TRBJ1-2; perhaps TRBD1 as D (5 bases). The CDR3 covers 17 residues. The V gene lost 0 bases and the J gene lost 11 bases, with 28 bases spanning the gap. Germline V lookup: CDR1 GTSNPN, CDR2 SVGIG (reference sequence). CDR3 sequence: CAWSVTERSQYAMPYTF. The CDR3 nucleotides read TGTGCCTGGAGTGTGACAGAGCGATCTCAATATGCTATGCCGTACACCTTC.

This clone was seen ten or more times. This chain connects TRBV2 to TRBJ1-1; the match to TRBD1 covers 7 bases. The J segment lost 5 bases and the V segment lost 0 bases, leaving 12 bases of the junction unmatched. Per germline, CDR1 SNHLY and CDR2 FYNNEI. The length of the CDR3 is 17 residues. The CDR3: CASSEALGQGGRTEAFF. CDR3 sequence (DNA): TGTGCCAGCAGTGAAGCGCTTGGGCAGGGGGGCAGAACTGAAGCTTTCTTT.

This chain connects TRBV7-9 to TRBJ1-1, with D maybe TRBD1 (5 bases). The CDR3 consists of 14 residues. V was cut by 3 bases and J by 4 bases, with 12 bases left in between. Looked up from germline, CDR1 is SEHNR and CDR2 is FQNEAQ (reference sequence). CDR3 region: CASSLGREGTEAFF. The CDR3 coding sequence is TGTGCCAGCAGCTTGGGCAGGGAAGGCACTGAAGCTTTCTTT.

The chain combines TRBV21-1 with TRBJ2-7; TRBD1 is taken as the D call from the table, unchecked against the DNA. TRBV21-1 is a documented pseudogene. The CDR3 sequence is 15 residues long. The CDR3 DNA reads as TGTGCCAGCAGCAAAGATGGCAGGGTTCCCTACGAGCAGTACTTC. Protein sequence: CASSKDGRVPYEQYF.

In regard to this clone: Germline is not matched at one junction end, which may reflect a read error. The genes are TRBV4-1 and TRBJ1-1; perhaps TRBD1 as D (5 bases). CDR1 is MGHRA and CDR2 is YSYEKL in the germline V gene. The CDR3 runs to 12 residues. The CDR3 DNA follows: TGCGCCAGCAGCCCAGGGAACGCTGAAGCTTTCTTT. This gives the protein CASSPGNAEAFF.

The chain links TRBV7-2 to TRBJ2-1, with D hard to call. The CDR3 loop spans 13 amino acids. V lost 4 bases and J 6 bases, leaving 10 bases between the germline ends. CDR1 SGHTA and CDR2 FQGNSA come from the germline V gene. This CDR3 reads CASSSLSSNEQFF. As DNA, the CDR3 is TGTGCCAGCAGCTCCCTTAGCAGCAATGAGCAGTTCTTC.

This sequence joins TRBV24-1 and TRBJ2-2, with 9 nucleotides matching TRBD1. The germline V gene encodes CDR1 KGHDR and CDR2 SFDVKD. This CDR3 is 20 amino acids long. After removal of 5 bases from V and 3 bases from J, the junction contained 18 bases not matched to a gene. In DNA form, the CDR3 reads TGTGCCACCAGTGTCGAGGAGAGACAGGGGGTAGATAGCGACACCGGGGAGCTGTTTTTT. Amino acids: CATSVEERQGVDSDTGELFF.